This is a list of T cell receptor beta chains from one sample in a study of cytomegalovirus exposure and HLA in healthy donors. The protocol was immunoSEQ multiplex PCR, while the TCRdb copy is restricted to in-frame clones and leaves out a portion. The sample lists 150,000 or so clones; approximately 75% were seen once. The specimen was PBMCs. The receptors come from a girl aged 5-17 years in good health and CMV-seronegative. CDR3s include the opening cysteine and the closing phenylalanine or tryptophan. Each record gives: CDR3 protein, CDR3 DNA, D gene, V gene, clone size, J gene. A D gene is named only where the DNA matches it firmly. A row's size may be missing; if present it is once, few, many or a size class.

CASSYLRASGANVLTF,TGTGCCAGCAGTTACCTCAGGGCCTCTGGGGCCAACGTCCTGACTTTC,NA,TRBV6-5,NA,TRBJ2-6
CASSLGQGNEQYF,TGTGCCAGTAGTCTCGGACAGGGGAACGAGCAGTACTTC,TRBD1,TRBV19,few,TRBJ2-7
CASSSGGATETQYF,TGCGCCAGCAGCTCGGGCGGGGCTACTGAGACGCAGTATTTT,NA,TRBV5-1,few,TRBJ2-3
CASSEAPGTGNTIYF,TGTGCCAGCAGTGAAGCCCCAGGGACAGGAAACACCATATATTTT,NA,TRBV6-1,few,TRBJ1-3
CASSIGQGGAAGNTIYF,TGCGCCAGCAGCATTGGACAGGGAGGTGCTGCTGGAAACACCATATATTTT,TRBD1,TRBV5-1,NA,TRBJ1-3
CASSPGRVSYEQYF,TGTGCCAGCAGTCCGGGCAGGGTCTCCTACGAGCAGTACTTC,NA,TRBV6-5,once,TRBJ2-7
CASSPPPQGDGPFF,TGTGCCAGCTCACCACCCCCCCAGGGGGACGGTCCTTTCTTT,TRBD1,TRBV18,NA,TRBJ1-1
CASSASGQLTDTQYF,TGCGCCAGCAGTGCGAGTGGACAGCTCACAGATACGCAGTATTTT,NA,TRBV10-2,few,TRBJ2-3
CASSLSLAGDEQYF,TGTGCCAGCAGTTTATCCCTAGCGGGGGACGAGCAGTACTTC,TRBD2,TRBV27,NA,TRBJ2-7
CASSLVSGAGDQNIQYF,TGCGCCAGCAGCTTGGTGTCGGGGGCGGGGGACCAAAACATTCAGTACTTC,NA,TRBV5-1,NA,TRBJ2-4
CASSERSTENNYGYTF,TGTGCCAGCAGTGAAAGGTCAACGGAGAATAACTATGGCTACACCTTC,NA,TRBV2,NA,TRBJ1-2
CSVRASGHSSSYEQYF,TGCAGCGTTCGCGCCTCTGGGCACTCGAGCTCCTACGAGCAGTACTTC,NA,TRBV29-1,NA,TRBJ2-7
CASRNGTADNYGYTF,TGTGCCAGCAGAAACGGGACAGCAGATAACTATGGCTACACCTTC,TRBD1,TRBV2,few,TRBJ1-2
CASRRTVSSYEQYF,TGTGCCAGCAGACGGACAGTGAGCTCCTACGAGCAGTACTTC,NA,TRBV6-5,NA,TRBJ2-7
CASGLEGVNTEAFF,TGTGCTAGTGGTTTGGAGGGGGTGAACACTGAAGCTTTCTTT,NA,TRBV12-5,NA,TRBJ1-1
CTSSLPAGTYEQYF,TGCACCAGCAGCCTCCCCGCGGGTACCTACGAGCAGTACTTC,NA,TRBV1,NA,TRBJ2-7
CASSFFEETQYF,TGTGCCAGCAGCTTCTTTGAAGAGACCCAGTACTTC,NA,TRBV5-6,NA,TRBJ2-5
CASSLDRAKTEAFF,TGTGCCAGCAGCTTGGACAGGGCGAAGACTGAAGCTTTCTTT,NA,TRBV5-4,NA,TRBJ1-1
CASSGQAQGEQYF,TGTGCCAGCTCGGGACAGGCCCAAGGGGAGCAGTACTTC,TRBD1,TRBV6-1,NA,TRBJ2-5
CASSSWGQGARETGELFF,TGTGCCAGCAGTTCGTGGGGACAGGGGGCACGGGAGACCGGGGAGCTGTTTTTT,TRBD1,TRBV25-1,NA,TRBJ2-2
CASSEGLVSETYRLPGKQTQYF,TGTGCCAGCAGTGAAGGGTTGGTGAGCGAAACTTACAGACTACCCGGCAAGCAGACCCAGTACTTC,NA,TRBV6-1,NA,TRBJ2-5
CASSPPTVYEQFF,TGTGCCAGCAGCCCTCCTACGGTCTATGAGCAGTTCTTC,NA,TRBV7-9,NA,TRBJ2-1
CARESGGGPDTQYF,TGTGCCAGAGAAAGCGGGGGGGGCCCAGATACGCAGTATTTT,TRBD2,TRBV2,NA,TRBJ2-3
CASSAGTGFSYEQYF,TGTGCCAGCAGTGCCGGGACAGGGTTCTCCTACGAGCAGTACTTC,TRBD1,TRBV6-5,NA,TRBJ2-7
CASSYDGQSYEQYF,TGTGCCAGCAGTTACGATGGACAGTCCTACGAGCAGTACTTC,NA,TRBV6-6,NA,TRBJ2-7
CASSPGQVNYGYTF,TGTGCCAGCAGCCCGGGACAGGTGAACTATGGCTACACCTTC,TRBD1,TRBV9,NA,TRBJ1-2
CASATGGGYTF,TGTGCCAGTGCCACAGGGGGTGGCTACACCTTC,TRBD1,TRBV6-5,NA,TRBJ1-2
CASSPDSKSNYGYTF,TGCGCCAGCAGCCCGGACAGTAAGTCTAACTATGGCTACACCTTC,NA,TRBV5-1,NA,TRBJ1-2
CASSWDSSNEKLFF,TGTGCCAGCAGTTGGGACAGTTCCAATGAAAAACTGTTTTTT,TRBD1,TRBV6-5,NA,TRBJ1-4
CSVAGGPLRGYTF,TGCAGCGTTGCGGGGGGTCCTCTTCGTGGCTACACCTTC,NA,TRBV29-1,NA,TRBJ1-2
CASSTDRGSGYTF,TGCGCCAGCAGCACTGACAGGGGAAGTGGCTACACCTTC,TRBD1,TRBV5-1,NA,TRBJ1-2
CASSLKGDGYTF,TGCGCCAGCAGCTTGAAGGGGGATGGCTACACCTTC,NA,TRBV5-1,NA,TRBJ1-2